A single sample is the source of the 2 T cell receptor beta chains below, sequenced in a study of blood T cell repertoires in COVID-19. Sequenced by immunoSEQ multiplex PCR; TCRdb stores in-frame clones only, minus some. The profile shows about 120,000 clones, about 88% of them singletons. Sequencing used peripheral blood. Receptors were obtained from an elderly woman with acute or convalescent COVID-19.

This sequence joins TRBV2 and TRBJ2-7, with 9 bases lining up with TRBD1. Germline CDR1 reads SNHLY; CDR2 reads FYNNEI. After removal of 6 bases from V and 2 bases from J, the junction contained 5 bases not matched to a gene. The CDR3 contains 14 residues. For the CDR3, the DNA is TGTGCCAGCAGCGCCGGGACAGGGACCTACGAGCAGTACTTC. This sequence encodes CASSAGTGTYEQYF.

DNA of the CDR3: TGTGCCAGCAGCTTAGCGAAGGGAGCCCTAAGGACTGAAGCTTTCTTT. Translating gives CASSLAKGALRTEAFF. This chain connects TRBV7-2 to TRBJ1-1; D ambiguous. Trimming cost V 0 bases and J 5 bases, with 16 bases left between them. CDR3 size: 16 residues. Germline V lookup: CDR1 SGHTA, CDR2 FQGNSA.